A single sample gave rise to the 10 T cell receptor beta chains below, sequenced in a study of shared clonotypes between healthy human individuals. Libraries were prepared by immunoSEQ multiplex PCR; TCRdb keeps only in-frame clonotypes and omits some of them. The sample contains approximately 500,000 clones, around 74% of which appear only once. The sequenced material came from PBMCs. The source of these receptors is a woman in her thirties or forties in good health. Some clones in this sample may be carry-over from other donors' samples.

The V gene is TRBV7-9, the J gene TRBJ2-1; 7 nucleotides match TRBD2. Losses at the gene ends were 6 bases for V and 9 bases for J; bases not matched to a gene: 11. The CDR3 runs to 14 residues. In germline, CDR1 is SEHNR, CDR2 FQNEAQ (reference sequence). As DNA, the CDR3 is TGTGCCAGCAGTCGGACTAGTTCGGCCGGTGAGCAGTTCTTC. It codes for CASSRTSSAGEQFF. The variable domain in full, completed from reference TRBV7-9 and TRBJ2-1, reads DTGVSQNPRHKITKRGQNVTFRCDPISEHNRLYWYRQTLGQGPEFLTYFQNEAQLEKSRLLSDRFSAERPKGSFSTLEIQRTEQGDSAMYLCASSRTSSAGEQFFGPGTRLTVL.

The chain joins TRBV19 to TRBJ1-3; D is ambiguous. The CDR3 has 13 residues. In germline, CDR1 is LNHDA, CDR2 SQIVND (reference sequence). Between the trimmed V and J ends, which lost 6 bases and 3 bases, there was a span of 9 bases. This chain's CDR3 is CASSTDNGNTIYF. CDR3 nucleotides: TGTGCCAGTAGCACGGATAATGGAAACACCATATATTTT.

The CDR3 coding sequence is TGTGCCAGCCTACAGGGGGCGCGCACTGAAGCTTTCTTT. It is translated as CASLQGARTEAFF. The rearrangement uses TRBV6-1 and TRBJ1-1; 9 nucleotides line up with TRBD1. The trim removed 8 bases at V and 4 bases at J, leaving 5 bases unmatched. The germline CDR1 and CDR2 sequences are MNHNS and SASEGT. This CDR3 has 13 residues.

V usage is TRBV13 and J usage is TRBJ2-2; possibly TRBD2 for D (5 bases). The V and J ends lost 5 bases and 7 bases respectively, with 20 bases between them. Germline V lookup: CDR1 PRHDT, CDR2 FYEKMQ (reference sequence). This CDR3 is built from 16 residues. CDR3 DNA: TGTGCCAGCAGCAGATTAGCGTTCCCCTATGGCGGGGAGCTGTTTTTT. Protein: CASSRLAFPYGGELFF.

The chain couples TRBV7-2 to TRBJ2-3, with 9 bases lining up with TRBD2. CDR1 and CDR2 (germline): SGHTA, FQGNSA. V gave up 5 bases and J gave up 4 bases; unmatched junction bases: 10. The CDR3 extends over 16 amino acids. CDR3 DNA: TGTGCCAGCAGCCCCTCCCGAGCGGGAGGCGCAGATACGCAGTATTTT. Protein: CASSPSRAGGADTQYF.

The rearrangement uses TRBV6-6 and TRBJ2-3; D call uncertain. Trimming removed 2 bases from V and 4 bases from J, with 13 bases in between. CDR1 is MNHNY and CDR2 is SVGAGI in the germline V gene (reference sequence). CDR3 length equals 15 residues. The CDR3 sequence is CASSYAVRGPDTQYF. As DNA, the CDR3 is TGTGCCAGCAGTTACGCCGTACGTGGGCCAGATACGCAGTATTTT.

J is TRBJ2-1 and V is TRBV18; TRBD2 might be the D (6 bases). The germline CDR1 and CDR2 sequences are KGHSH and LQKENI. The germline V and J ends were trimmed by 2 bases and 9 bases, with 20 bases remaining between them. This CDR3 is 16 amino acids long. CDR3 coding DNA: TGTGCCAGCTCACCATTTGCTAGCGTCGTAGATAGTGAGCAGTTCTTC. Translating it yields CASSPFASVVDSEQFF.

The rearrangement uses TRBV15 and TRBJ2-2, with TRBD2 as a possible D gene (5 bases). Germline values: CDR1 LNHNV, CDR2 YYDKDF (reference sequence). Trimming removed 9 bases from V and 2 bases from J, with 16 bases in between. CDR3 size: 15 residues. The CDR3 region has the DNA TGTGCCACTGGACTCAGGAGATCCAACACCGGGGAGCTGTTTTTT. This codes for CATGLRRSNTGELFF.

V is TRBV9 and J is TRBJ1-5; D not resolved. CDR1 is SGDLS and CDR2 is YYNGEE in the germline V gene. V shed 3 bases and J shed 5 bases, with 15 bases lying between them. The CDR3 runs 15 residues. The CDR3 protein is CASSAGSTLDQPQHF. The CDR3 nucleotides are TGTGCCAGCAGCGCCGGGTCCACGTTGGATCAGCCCCAGCATTTT. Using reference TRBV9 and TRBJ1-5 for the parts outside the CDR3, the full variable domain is DSGVTQTPKHLITATGQRVTLRCSPRSGDLSVYWYQQSLDQGLQFLIQYYNGEERAKGNILERFSAQQFPDLHSELNLSSLELGDSALYFCASSAGSTLDQPQHFGDGTRLSIL.

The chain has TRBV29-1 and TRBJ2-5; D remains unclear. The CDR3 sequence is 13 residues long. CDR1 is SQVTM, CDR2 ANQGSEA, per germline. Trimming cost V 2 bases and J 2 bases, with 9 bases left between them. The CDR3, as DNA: TGCAGCGTTGAAACCCAGTTACAAGAGACCCAGTACTTC. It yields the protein CSVETQLQETQYF.